This entry lists 5 T cell receptor beta chains sequenced from one sample in a study of OX40 agonist ivuxolimab in advanced cancers. This table comes from immunoSEQ multiplex PCR, and its TCRdb copy is limited to in-frame clones, with some not included. The table has roughly 120,000 clones, around 87% seen once. The sample consisted of CD4+ or CD8+ T cells sorted from blood, taken in a trial of the OX40 agonist ivuxolimab. The receptors were sampled from an adult with an advanced solid tumor such as melanoma, head and neck, liver or kidney cancer.

The chain combines TRBV5-6 with TRBJ2-7; D is perhaps TRBD2 (6 bases). Germline assignment: CDR1 SGHDT and CDR2 YYEEEE. The CDR3 extends over 13 amino acids. Between the trimmed V and J ends, which lost 4 bases and 3 bases, there was a span of 11 bases. In DNA, the CDR3 is TGTGCCAGCAGCAGGGGACTCCTCTACGAGCAGTACTTC. Encoded protein: CASSRGLLYEQYF.

The chain combines TRBV1 with TRBJ1-2; no check of the table's D call, TRBD1, against the DNA was made. TRBV1 is recorded as a pseudogene. This CDR3 has 18 residues. This CDR3 reads CTSSQKLLTGAGLNGYTF. The CDR3, as DNA: TGCACCAGCAGCCAAAAACTTCTAACAGGGGCTGGGCTCAATGGCTACACCTTC.

The chain links TRBV28 to TRBJ2-7, with 7 bases aligning to TRBD1. V dropped 4 bases and J dropped 3; count of bases not matched to a gene: 9. Germline loops: CDR1 MDHEN, CDR2 SYDVKM. The CDR3 length is 15 residues. Written as DNA, the CDR3 is TGTGCCAGCAGTTCATCCGGGACAGAACACTACGAGCAGTACTTC. Its translation is CASSSSGTEHYEQYF.

V gene TRBV21-1 combines with J gene TRBJ1-1. TRBV21-1 is a listed pseudogene. The length of the CDR3 is 20 residues. The CDR3 DNA sequence: TGTGCCAGCAACCACTTGGGGGGGGAGCGGAAGGCCAGGGCGAACACTGAAGCTTTCTTT. It yields the protein CASNHLGGERKARANTEAFF.

V usage is TRBV19 and J usage is TRBJ1-5; possibly TRBD1 for D (6 bases). Germline V gives CDR1 LNHDA, CDR2 SQIVND (reference sequence). This CDR3 is 13 amino acids long. V was pared by 4 bases and J by 7 bases, with 11 bases between. As DNA, the CDR3 is TGTGCCAGTAGTACCGACAGGCTCCAGCCCCAGCATTTT. Translating it yields CASSTDRLQPQHF. Together with reference TRBV19 and TRBJ1-5, the CDR3 gives the full variable domain: DGGITQSPKYLFRKEGQNVTLSCEQNLNHDAMYWYRQDPGQGLRLIYYSQIVNDFQKGDIAEGYSVSREKKESFPLTVTSAQKNPTAFYLCASSTDRLQPQHFGDGTRLSIL.